The clone carrying this T cell receptor beta chain has only one observation. V lost 0 bases, J lost 5 bases, and 13 bases lay in between. In germline, CDR1 is ENHRY, CDR2 SYGVKD. The CDR3 is made up of 15 amino acids. Generated by immunoSEQ multiplex PCR, the TCRdb table keeps only in-frame clones and is missing some. The sample holds about 60,000 clones, 90% to 97% seen once. The data stem from a study of control samples from healthy donors and cancer patients. Sequenced material: blood. This sequence originates from a woman between 18 and 30 years old in good health. The genes are TRBV10-3 and TRBJ1-1; the D gene is possibly TRBD1 (5 bases). The DNA for the CDR3 is TGTGCCATCAGTGAGTCGACGGGGCAGGGAACTGAAGCTTTCTTT. This codes for CAISESTGQGTEAFF.